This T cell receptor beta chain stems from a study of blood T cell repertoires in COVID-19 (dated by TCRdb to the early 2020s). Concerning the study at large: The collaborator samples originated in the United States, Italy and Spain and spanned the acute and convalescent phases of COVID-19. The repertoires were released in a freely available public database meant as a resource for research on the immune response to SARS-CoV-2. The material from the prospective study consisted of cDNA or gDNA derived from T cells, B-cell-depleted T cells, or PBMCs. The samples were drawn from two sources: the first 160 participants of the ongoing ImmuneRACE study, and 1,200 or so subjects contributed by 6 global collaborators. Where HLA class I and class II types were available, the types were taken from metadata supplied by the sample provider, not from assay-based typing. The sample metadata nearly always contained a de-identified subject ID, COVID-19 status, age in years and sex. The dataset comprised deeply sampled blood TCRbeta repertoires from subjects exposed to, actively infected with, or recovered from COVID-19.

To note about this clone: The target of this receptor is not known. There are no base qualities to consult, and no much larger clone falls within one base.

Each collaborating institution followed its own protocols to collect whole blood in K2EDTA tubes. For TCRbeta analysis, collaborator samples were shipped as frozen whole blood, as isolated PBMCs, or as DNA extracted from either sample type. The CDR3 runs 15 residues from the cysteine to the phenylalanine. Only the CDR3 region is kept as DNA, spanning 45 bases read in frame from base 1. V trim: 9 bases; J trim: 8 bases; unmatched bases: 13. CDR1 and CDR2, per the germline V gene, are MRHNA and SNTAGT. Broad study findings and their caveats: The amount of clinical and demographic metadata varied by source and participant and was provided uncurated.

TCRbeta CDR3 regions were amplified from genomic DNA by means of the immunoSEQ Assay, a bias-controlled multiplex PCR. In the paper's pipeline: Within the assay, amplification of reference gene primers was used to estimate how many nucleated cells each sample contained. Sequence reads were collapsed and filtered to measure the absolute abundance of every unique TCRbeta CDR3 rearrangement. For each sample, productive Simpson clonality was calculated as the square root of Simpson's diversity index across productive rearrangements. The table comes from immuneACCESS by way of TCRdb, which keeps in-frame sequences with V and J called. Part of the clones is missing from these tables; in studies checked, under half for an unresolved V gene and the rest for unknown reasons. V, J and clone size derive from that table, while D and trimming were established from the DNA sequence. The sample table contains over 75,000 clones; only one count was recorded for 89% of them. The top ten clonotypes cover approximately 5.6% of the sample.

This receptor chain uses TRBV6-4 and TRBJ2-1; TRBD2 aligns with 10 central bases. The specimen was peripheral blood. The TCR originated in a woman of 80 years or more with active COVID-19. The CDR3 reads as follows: CARGEREGRYDEQFF. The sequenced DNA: TGTGCCAGGGGGGAGCGGGAGGGCCGGTATGATGAGCAGTTCTTC.